This is a list of T cell receptor beta chains from one sample in a study of cytomegalovirus exposure and HLA in healthy donors. The assay was immunoSEQ multiplex PCR, and TCRdb's table has in-frame clones only and misses some. This table has some 150,000 clones, approximately 88% appearing once. The sample was PBMCs. These receptors all come from a man aged 18-30 years in good health and CMV-seropositive. CDR3s include the opening cysteine and the closing phenylalanine or tryptophan. Fields, in order: clone size, CDR3 length, D gene, J gene, V gene, CDR3 DNA, CDR3 protein. D genes are given only for firm matches. Size values are once, few and many counts, or a class for expanded clones, and some rows have none.

.	12	TRBD1	TRBJ1-1	TRBV29-1	TGCAGCGTTGTGGGACAGAAGACCGAAGCTTTCTTT	CSVVGQKTEAFF
.	14	.	TRBJ2-5	TRBV15	TGTGCCACCAGCCTAGGACAGATCGAAGAGACCCAGTACTTC	CATSLGQIEETQYF
.	15	.	TRBJ2-3	TRBV29-1	TGCAGCGTGCCAAGGGGACACAGCAGAACAGATACGCAGTATTTT	CSVPRGHSRTDTQYF
.	15	.	TRBJ1-5	TRBV6-1	TGTGCCAGCAGTGACAATAGAGCTCCCGGTCAGCCCCAGCATTTT	CASSDNRAPGQPQHF
.	17	.	TRBJ1-5	TRBV5-6	TGTGCCAGCAGCCCGGAGGTATGGGCTACGGCCCATCAGCCCCAGCATTTT	CASSPEVWATAHQPQHF
.	11	.	TRBJ2-2	TRBV18	TGTGCCACCCGAGACACCGGGGAGCTGTTTTTT	CATRDTGELFF
.	13	.	TRBJ1-5	TRBV5-5	TGTGCCAGCAGTCAAGACCAGGGGAGGGCCCAGCATTTT	CASSQDQGRAQHF
few	12	.	TRBJ2-7	TRBV5-1	TGCGCCAGCAGCTCAGACATCAACGAGCAGTACTTC	CASSSDINEQYF
few	14	TRBD1	TRBJ2-1	TRBV18	TGTGCCAGCTCACCCCAGGGACAGAACAATGAGCAGTTCTTC	CASSPQGQNNEQFF
.	17	TRBD2	TRBJ2-2	TRBV27	TGTGCCAGCAGGAGGACTAGCGGGAGTTTGAACACCGGGGAGCTGTTTTTT	CASRRTSGSLNTGELFF
.	14	.	TRBJ2-7	TRBV5-6	TGTGCCAGCAGCTTTTCGGGAGAGGGCTACGAGCAGTACTTC	CASSFSGEGYEQYF
.	15	TRBD2	TRBJ2-1	TRBV30	TGTGCCTGGAGTGTGAGGGGACTAGCGACCGATGAGCAGTTCTTC	CAWSVRGLATDEQFF
.	13	.	TRBJ1-5	TRBV19	TGTGCCAGTAGTATCTTAGGGGATCAGCCCCAGCATTTT	CASSILGDQPQHF
.	16	.	TRBJ2-5	TRBV18	TGTGCCAGCTCACCACCTAATAGACAGGTTCAAGAGACCCAGTACTTC	CASSPPNRQVQETQYF
.	15	.	TRBJ1-2	TRBV12-5	TGTGCTAGTGGTTTGGCAGTAGGACAAAACTATGGCTACACCTTC	CASGLAVGQNYGYTF
.	15	.	TRBJ1-1	TRBV2	TGTGCCAGCAGTTCACTTCAGGGAGGTTACACTGAAGCTTTCTTT	CASSSLQGGYTEAFF
.	14	TRBD1	TRBJ1-1	TRBV19	TGTGCCAGTGGGCTGGGGACAGGGAACACTGAAGCTTTCTTT	CASGLGTGNTEAFF
.	18	TRBD1	TRBJ1-3	TRBV5-6	TGTGCCAGCAGCTTTACTTCCGGGACAGCGAGCTCTGGAAACACCATATATTTT	CASSFTSGTASSGNTIYF
.	15	.	TRBJ1-4	TRBV2	TGTGCCAGCGGCCTCAGTTCGGGGAATAATGAAAAACTGTTTTTT	CASGLSSGNNEKLFF
.	17	TRBD2	TRBJ2-1	TRBV7-9	TGTGCCAGCAGCTCTAGAGCCGGGAGGGCCCAGGGGAATGAGCAGTTCTTC	CASSSRAGRAQGNEQFF
.	16	.	TRBJ2-5	TRBV4-2	TGTGCCAGCAGCCAAGGGACAAGGCCGCTAGTCGGGACCCAGTACTTC	CASSQGTRPLVGTQYF
.	13	TRBD1	TRBJ2-3	TRBV19	TGTGCCAGCCGGGACAGGGGGACAGATACGCAGTATTTT	CASRDRGTDTQYF
.	15	TRBD1	TRBJ2-2	TRBV6-6	TGTGCCAGCAGTTCGGAGGCAGGGGGAGTCGGGGAGCTGTTTTTT	CASSSEAGGVGELFF
.	13	.	TRBJ2-5	TRBV18	TGTGCCAGCTCACCGGGGGCCCGAGAGACCCAGTACTTC	CASSPGARETQYF
.	15	TRBD2	TRBJ2-1	TRBV6-1	TGTGCCAGCAGTGATGGCGGGAGGGCCTACAATGAGCAGTTCTTC	CASSDGGRAYNEQFF
.	15	.	TRBJ2-2	TRBV9	TGTGCCAGCAGCACCCTGGGCCAGAACACCGGGGAGCTGTTTTTT	CASSTLGQNTGELFF
once	18	TRBD1	TRBJ1-4	TRBV27	TGTGCCAGCAGTTTATCGGGACAGGGTGCCCTTCTCGATGAAAAACTGTTTTTT	CASSLSGQGALLDEKLFF
.	11	.	TRBJ1-4	TRBV2	TGTGCCAGCAGTACTTACGAAAAACTGTTTTTT	CASSTYEKLFF